This T cell receptor beta chain was profiled in a study of blood T cell repertoires in COVID-19. Study information: The samples span acute and convalescent COVID-19 from the United States, Italy and Spain. T cells, B-cell-depleted T cells, or PBMCs supplied cDNA or gDNA.

As originally analysed: How many nucleated cells were present was estimated from reference gene primer amplification. Sequencing was performed with immunoSEQ multiplex PCR; in TCRdb, only in-frame clones are kept and a portion is missing. V and J calls plus clone size are reproduced from that table; the DNA served to infer D and trimming. The sample holds approximately 290,000 clones, around nine tenths seen once. This CDR3 comprises 14 residues. The V end was cut by 4 bases, the J end by 0 bases, with 10 bases between. CDR1 is SGHKS and CDR2 is YYEKEE in the germline V gene (reference sequence). The chain carries TRBV5-5 and TRBJ1-1, with D possibly matching TRBD1 (5 bases). The sample comprised peripheral blood. This TCR was sampled from a man between 25 and 39 years old with acute or convalescent COVID-19. The CDR3 DNA reads TGTGCCAGCAGCGTTACAGGATTGAACACTGAAGCTTTCTTT. Translating gives CASSVTGLNTEAFF.